The clone carrying this TCR beta chain has ten or more counts. Its target is unknown. The read ends 3 residues before the CDR3 terminus; that terminus is restored from the germline J gene. The sample comes from a study of T cell clonality in common variable immunodeficiency. Findings and limits, study-wide: In common variable immunodeficiency, TCR beta chains reportedly carried fewer deletions and N-nucleotide insertions.

V was pared by 0 bases and J by 1 base, with 5 bases between. The CDR3 consists of 14 residues. CDR1 and CDR2 (germline): SEHNR, FQNEAQ (reference sequence). Assay used: immunoSEQ multiplex PCR; TCRdb lists only in-frame clones, some missing. The specimen has roughly 25,000 clones, none found just once. The sample comprised peripheral blood mononuclear cells. The source of this sequence is a human donor with common variable immunodeficiency. The chain links TRBV7-9 to TRBJ2-3; D gene unclear. Incomplete CDR3 DNA: TGTGCCAGCAGCTTAGCGGGCCGCACAGATACG. As protein: CASSLAGRTDT. The entire CDR3 is CASSLAGRTDTQYF.